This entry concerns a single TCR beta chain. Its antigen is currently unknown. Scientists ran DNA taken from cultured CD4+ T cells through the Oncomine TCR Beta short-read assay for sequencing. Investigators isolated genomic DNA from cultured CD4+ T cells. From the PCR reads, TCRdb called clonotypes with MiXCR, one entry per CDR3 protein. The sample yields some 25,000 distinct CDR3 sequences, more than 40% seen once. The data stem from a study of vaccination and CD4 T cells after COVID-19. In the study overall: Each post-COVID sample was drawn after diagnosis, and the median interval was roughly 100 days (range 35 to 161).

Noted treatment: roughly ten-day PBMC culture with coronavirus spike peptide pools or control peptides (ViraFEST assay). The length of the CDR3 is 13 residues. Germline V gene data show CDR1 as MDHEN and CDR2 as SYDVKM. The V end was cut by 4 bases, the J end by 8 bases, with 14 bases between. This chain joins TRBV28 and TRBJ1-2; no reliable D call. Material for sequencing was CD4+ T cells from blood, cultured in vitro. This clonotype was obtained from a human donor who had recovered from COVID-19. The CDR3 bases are TGTGCCAGCAGTTCCCGACCTTTGTCCGGCTACACCTTC. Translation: CASSSRPLSGYTF.